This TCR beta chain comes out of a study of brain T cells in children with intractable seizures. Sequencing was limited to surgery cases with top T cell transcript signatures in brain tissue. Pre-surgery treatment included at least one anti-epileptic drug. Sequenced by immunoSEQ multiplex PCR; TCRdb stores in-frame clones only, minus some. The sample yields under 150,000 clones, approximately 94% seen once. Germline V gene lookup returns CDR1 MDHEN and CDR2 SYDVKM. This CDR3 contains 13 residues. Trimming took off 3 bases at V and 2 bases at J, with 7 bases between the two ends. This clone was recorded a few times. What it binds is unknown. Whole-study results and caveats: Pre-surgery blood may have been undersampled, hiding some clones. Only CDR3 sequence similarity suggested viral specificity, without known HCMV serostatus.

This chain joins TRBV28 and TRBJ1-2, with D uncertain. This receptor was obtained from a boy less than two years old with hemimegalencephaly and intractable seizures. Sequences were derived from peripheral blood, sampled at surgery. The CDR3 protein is CASSFAQNYGYTF. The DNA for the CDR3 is TGTGCCAGCAGTTTTGCCCAGAACTATGGCTACACCTTC.